These T cell receptor beta chains were read from a single sample in a study of blood T cell repertoires in COVID-19. TCRdb's copy holds only in-frame clones and misses some; the assay was immunoSEQ multiplex PCR. This sample carries tens of thousands of clones, around 90% of them seen once, and the ten largest clones take under 3.5%. Material for sequencing was peripheral blood. The receptors were sampled from a woman in her 70s with acute or convalescent COVID-19. CDR3s include the opening cysteine and the closing phenylalanine or tryptophan. The D gene is left open where the match is weak. Size tells how often a clone was seen (once, few, many) or the class of an expanded clone, and some rows leave it out.

J | V | size | D | CDR3 | DNA
TRBJ1-6 | TRBV13 | . | TRBD1 | CASSRTGIRSPLHF | TGTGCCAGCAGCCGGACAGGGATCCGGTCACCCCTCCACTTT
TRBJ2-2 | TRBV11-3 | . | . | CASSSQNTGELFF | TGTGCCAGCAGCAGCCAAAACACCGGGGAGCTGTTTTTT
TRBJ2-7 | TRBV11-2 | . | TRBD2 | CASSSRLAVTYEQYF | TGTGCCAGCAGCTCCCGACTAGCGGTAACCTACGAGCAGTACTTC
TRBJ1-5 | TRBV19 | . | TRBD1 | CASTPTGDVQPQHF | TGTGCCAGTACCCCGACAGGGGATGTGCAGCCCCAGCATTTT
TRBJ1-2 | TRBV6-5 | . | TRBD1 | CASTDRDYGYTF | TGTGCCAGCACCGACAGGGACTATGGCTACACCTTC
TRBJ2-5 | TRBV4-2 | . | TRBD2 | CASSQPGLAGAGETQYF | TGTGCCAGCAGCCAGCCGGGACTAGCGGGAGCAGGGGAGACCCAGTACTTC
TRBJ1-6 | TRBV27 | . | TRBD1 | CASSLASGTGGNSPLHF | TGTGCCAGCAGTTTAGCTTCCGGGACAGGGGGTAATTCACCCCTCCACTTT
TRBJ2-2 | TRBV5-1 | . | TRBD1 | CASSLSTGANTGELFF | TGCGCCAGCAGCTTGTCGACAGGGGCGAACACCGGGGAGCTGTTTTTT
TRBJ1-2 | TRBV11-2 | . | . | CASSSGQLYGYTF | TGTGCCAGCAGCTCAGGACAGCTATATGGCTACACCTTC
TRBJ2-1 | TRBV28 | . | TRBD2 | CASSLRGGRDYEQFF | TGTGCCAGCAGTTTAAGGGGCGGGAGGGACTATGAGCAGTTCTTC
TRBJ1-1 | TRBV29-1 | . | . | CSISAAGGRDAEAFF | TGCAGCATAAGCGCGGCGGGGGGCCGGGACGCTGAAGCTTTCTTT
TRBJ2-5 | TRBV5-6 | . | . | CASSLTRETQYF | TGTGCCAGCAGCTTGACTCGAGAGACCCAGTACTTC
TRBJ2-7 | TRBV2 | once | . | CASSGGPGTFYEQYF | TGTGCCAGCAGTGGTGGACCCGGGACTTTCTACGAGCAGTACTTC
TRBJ1-6 | TRBV20-1 | . | . | CSASWSSYNSPLHF | TGCAGTGCTAGTTGGAGCTCCTATAATTCACCCCTCCACTTT
TRBJ1-6 | TRBV4-1 | . | TRBD1 | CASSQSDRGFGYNSPLHF | TGCGCCAGCAGCCAATCGGACAGGGGATTCGGATATAATTCACCCCTCCACTTT
TRBJ2-5 | TRBV7-2 | . | TRBD2 | CASSLGRAGAQETQYF | TGTGCCAGCAGCTTAGGTAGAGCGGGGGCCCAAGAGACCCAGTACTTC
TRBJ2-7 | TRBV7-9 | . | . | CASSPRTDLSYEQYF | TGTGCCAGCAGCCCCCGGACAGATCTTTCCTACGAGCAGTACTTC
TRBJ2-5 | TRBV9 | . | TRBD2 | CASSLGDLAAQETQYF | TGTGCCAGCAGCTTAGGAGACCTAGCGGCCCAAGAGACCCAGTACTTC
TRBJ1-1 | TRBV5-5 | . | TRBD1 | CASSMDRARATEAFF | TGTGCCAGCAGCATGGACAGGGCTCGTGCGACTGAAGCTTTCTTT
TRBJ1-1 | TRBV28 | few | TRBD1 | CASQETGEANTEAFF | TGTGCCAGCCAAGAGACAGGGGAGGCGAACACTGAAGCTTTCTTT
TRBJ2-3 | TRBV5-1 | . | TRBD2 | CASSPSGISTDTQYF | TGCGCCAGCAGCCCTAGCGGGATTAGCACAGATACGCAGTATTTT
TRBJ2-3 | TRBV21-1 | . | . | CASSAPPLAGGEGTDTQYF | TGTGCCAGCAGCGCTCCGCCCCTAGCGGGAGGGGAGGGCACAGATACGCAGTATTTT
TRBJ2-2 | TRBV21-1 | . | . | CASSNRDTGELFF | TGTGCCAGCAGCAACAGGGACACCGGGGAGCTGTTTTTT
TRBJ2-5 | TRBV5-8 | . | . | CASSLVIVTVTQYF | TGTGCCAGCAGCTTGGTAATAGTAACTGTTACCCAGTACTTC
TRBJ2-7 | TRBV5-1 | . | TRBD2 | CASSLVGLAGSYEQYF | TGCGCCAGCAGCTTGGTTGGACTAGCGGGATCCTACGAGCAGTACTTC
TRBJ2-2 | TRBV24-1 | . | . | CCALGVTGELFF | TGTTGTGCCCTAGGCGTCACCGGGGAGCTGTTTTTT
TRBJ1-2 | TRBV6-5 | few | TRBD1 | CASSPSDRALGGYTF | TGTGCCAGCAGTCCGTCCGACAGGGCCCTTGGGGGCTACACCTTC
TRBJ1-2 | TRBV28 | . | TRBD1 | CASRPYRGLVVYGYTF | TGTGCCAGCAGACCCTACAGGGGGTTGGTGGTCTATGGCTACACCTTC
TRBJ1-3 | TRBV19 | . | . | CASSLDSSGNTIYF | TGTGCCAGTAGTTTGGACAGCTCTGGAAACACCATATATTTT
TRBJ2-5 | TRBV14 | few | TRBD1 | CASSQATGFAETQYF | TGTGCCAGCAGCCAAGCGACAGGGTTTGCAGAGACCCAGTACTTC
TRBJ2-5 | TRBV7-2 | . | TRBD2 | CASSRTSGGLETQYF | TGTGCCAGCAGCAGAACTAGCGGGGGGTTGGAGACCCAGTACTTC
TRBJ1-1 | TRBV7-9 | . | . | CASSYQGIMNTEAFF | TGTGCCAGCAGTTATCAGGGGATTATGAACACTGAAGCTTTCTTT
TRBJ1-2 | TRBV5-4 | once | . | CASSWAGPGGDGYTF | TGTGCCAGCAGCTGGGCCGGGCCCGGGGGGGATGGCTACACCTTC
TRBJ1-1 | TRBV19 | . | TRBD1 | CASSSRSGTGGTEAFF | TGTGCCAGTAGTTCCAGGTCCGGGACAGGGGGGACTGAAGCTTTCTTT
TRBJ1-4 | TRBV4-1 | . | . | CASSQESNAAGATNEKLFF | TGCGCCAGCAGCCAAGAATCGAACGCGGCCGGAGCAACTAATGAAAAACTGTTTTTT
TRBJ1-1 | TRBV5-1 | . | . | CASSSNTGTEAFF | TGCGCCAGCAGCTCGAATACAGGGACTGAAGCTTTCTTT
TRBJ2-1 | TRBV10-3 | . | TRBD2 | CAISEKLAGGIHNEQFF | TGTGCCATCAGTGAGAAACTAGCGGGGGGCATACACAATGAGCAGTTCTTC
TRBJ1-1 | TRBV5-6 | . | . | CASSSLAGRMNTEAFF | TGTGCCAGCAGCTCGCTTGCGGGGCGGATGAACACTGAAGCTTTCTTT
TRBJ1-1 | TRBV18 | . | TRBD1 | CASSPSQGSAEAFF | TGTGCCAGCTCACCATCACAGGGGAGTGCTGAAGCTTTCTTT
TRBJ1-1 | TRBV5-6 | . | TRBD1 | CASSRPGQRNTEAFF | TGTGCCAGCAGCCGACCGGGACAGCGGAACACTGAAGCTTTCTTT
TRBJ2-1 | TRBV15 | . | . | CATSSLAEWPYNEQFF | TGTGCCACCAGCAGTTTAGCGGAGTGGCCTTACAATGAGCAGTTCTTC
TRBJ2-6 | TRBV11-3 | . | TRBD1 | CASSLSLGQGRSGANVLTF | TGTGCCAGCAGCTTATCCCTAGGACAGGGACGATCTGGGGCCAACGTCCTGACTTTC